This T cell receptor beta chain was sequenced during a study of blood T cell repertoires in COVID-19. Turning to the study itself: The analysed material was cDNA or gDNA that came from T cells, B-cell-depleted T cells, or PBMCs.

This CDR3 is built from 14 residues. Germline V lookup: CDR1 LGHDT, CDR2 YNNKEL (reference sequence). V lost 6 bases, J lost 10 bases, and 16 bases lay in between. In the original analysis: Reference gene primers were amplified, and this amplification served to estimate nucleated cell counts. Clones were read by immunoSEQ multiplex PCR, and TCRdb kept only the in-frame ones, dropping some. That table is the source of V, J and clone size, and D and trimming were worked out from the DNA. The sample lists tens of thousands of clones; roughly 80% were seen once. The sequence derives from a woman of 80 years or more with acute or convalescent COVID-19. This chain joins TRBV3-1 (or the pseudogene TRBV3-2) and TRBJ1-6; D may be TRBD1 (5 bases). The source material was peripheral blood. CDR3 sequence reads: CASRPDSGPSPLHF. In DNA, the CDR3 is TGTGCCAGCAGACCGGATTCAGGGCCGTCACCCCTCCACTTT.